Listed here are 25 T cell receptor beta chains from one sample, sequenced in a study of T cell changes during pregnancy in multiple sclerosis. The data were produced by immunoSEQ multiplex PCR, yet TCRdb's version contains in-frame clones alone and is incomplete. The repertoire includes roughly 73,000 clones, around nine tenths of them detected once, and over 2% sits in the top ten. Sequences were derived from peripheral blood, sampled in the second trimester of pregnancy. These receptors came from a female donor in good health, enrolled as a control in a pregnancy study.

The J gene is TRBJ2-5, the V gene TRBV15, with TRBD1 matching 11 bases. Germline V lookup: CDR1 LNHNV, CDR2 YYDKDF (reference sequence). The CDR3 length is 14 residues. J gave up 5 bases and V 5 bases, and 4 bases lay outside the gene matches. This CDR3 reads CATSGDRGGETQYF. In DNA, the CDR3 is TGTGCCACCAGCGGGGACAGGGGGGGGGAGACCCAGTACTTC.

CDR3 sequence: CASSYILREKLFF. The CDR3 DNA is TGCGCCAGCAGTTATATCCTCCGTGAAAAACTGTTTTTT. The V and J genes are TRBV4-1 and TRBJ1-4; D remains unclear. This CDR3 is 13 amino acids long. V gave up 6 bases and J gave up 7 bases, with 12 bases separating them. Germline CDR1 is MGHRA and CDR2 is YSYEKL.

This clone is a singleton in its sample. The V gene is TRBV27, the J gene TRBJ1-2; no clear D gene. Germline loops: CDR1 MNHEY, CDR2 SMNVEV (reference sequence). CDR3 size: 13 residues. With 5 bases removed from V and 9 bases from J, the gap between germline ends came to 16 bases. CDR3 loop: CASSPQTIPSYTF. CDR3 nucleotide sequence: TGTGCCAGCAGTCCCCAGACAATCCCAAGCTACACCTTC.

The chain has TRBV9 and TRBJ2-2, with 7 bases matching TRBD2. The V gene's germline CDR1 is SGDLS and CDR2 YYNGEE. With V trimmed by 0 bases and J by 6 bases, 8 bases remained unmatched. CDR3 size: 16 residues. CDR3 DNA sequence: TGTGCCAGCAGCGTAGTTGACGGGGGGTTATCCGGGGAGCTGTTTTTT. It codes for CASSVVDGGLSGELFF.

The chain has TRBV19 and TRBJ1-2, with a tentative D call TRBD1 (5 bases). The germline CDR1 and CDR2 sequences are LNHDA and SQIVND (reference sequence). The V gene lost 1 base and the J gene lost 4 bases, with 7 bases spanning the gap. The CDR3 length is 13 residues. The CDR3 DNA reads as TGTGCCAGTAGTATAGGGAGGGGCTATGGCTACACCTTC. It codes for CASSIGRGYGYTF.

The count of this clone is one. The chain has TRBV15 and TRBJ2-1; TRBD1 aligns across 10 bases. CDR1 LNHNV and CDR2 YYDKDF come from the germline V gene (reference sequence). The CDR3 spans 15 residues. The ends lost 3 bases at V and 6 bases at J; junction bases unmatched: 5. CDR3 sequence reads: CATSRDRGAPNEQFF. The DNA for the CDR3 is TGTGCCACCAGCAGGGACAGGGGGGCCCCCAATGAGCAGTTCTTC.

The V gene is TRBV4-3, the J gene TRBJ2-2, with TRBD2 matching 7 bases. J lost 6 bases, V lost 5 bases, and 12 bases had no gene match. Germline CDR1 and CDR2: LGHNA and YSLEER. The length of the CDR3 is 16 residues. CDR3 sequence reads: CASSLLGEGGAGELFF. The CDR3 DNA sequence: TGCGCCAGCAGCTTATTAGGGGAGGGCGGGGCCGGGGAGCTGTTTTTT.

The rearrangement uses TRBV4-1 and TRBJ1-1; no reliable D call. The CDR3 covers 14 residues. The ends were cut back, 1 base at V and 6 bases at J, with 12 bases in the middle. Germline V gene sequence: CDR1 MGHRA, CDR2 YSYEKL. CDR3 bases: TGCGCCAGCAGCCAAGGGGCGGGTGGCCCTGAAGCTTTCTTT. Protein: CASSQGAGGPEAFF.

V and J are TRBV15 and TRBJ2-1; 13 bases align to TRBD2. The V and J ends lost 6 bases and 0 bases, in that order; junction bases with no gene match: 11. Germline V gene lookup returns CDR1 LNHNV and CDR2 YYDKDF (reference sequence). This CDR3 spans 19 amino acids. This CDR3 is CATRSGLAGALGSYNEQFF. DNA of the CDR3: TGTGCCACCAGAAGCGGACTAGCGGGGGCCCTGGGCTCCTACAATGAGCAGTTCTTC.

The chain recombines TRBV7-2 with TRBJ2-3; D possibly corresponds to TRBD1 (5 bases). Germline CDR1 and CDR2: SGHTA and FQGNSA. The CDR3 has 14 residues. V was shortened by 4 bases and J by 1 base, with 9 bases between the two germline ends. The CDR3 reads CASSSGLGTDTQYF. Here the CDR3 DNA reads TGTGCCAGCAGCTCAGGGTTGGGCACAGATACGCAGTATTTT. Together with reference TRBV7-2 and TRBJ2-3, the CDR3 gives the full variable domain: GAGVSQSPSNKVTEKGKDVELRCDPISGHTALYWYRQSLGQGLEFLIYFQGNSAPDKSGLPSDRFSAERTGGSVSTLTIQRTQQEDSAVYLCASSSGLGTDTQYFGPGTRLTVL.

The rearrangement links TRBV7-8 to TRBJ1-1, with D tentatively TRBD1 (5 bases). V was pared by 2 bases and J by 1 base, with 5 bases between. This CDR3 spans 13 amino acids. The germline V gene has CDR1 SGHVS and CDR2 FQNEAQ. Here the CDR3 reads CASSLRGNTEAFF. The CDR3 DNA is TGTGCCAGCAGCTTAAGGGGGAACACTGAAGCTTTCTTT.

The chain carries TRBV6-6 and TRBJ1-5; possibly TRBD1 for D (5 bases). The CDR3 contains 13 residues. CDR1 is MNHNY and CDR2 is SVGAGI in the germline V gene (reference sequence). Between the trimmed V and J ends, which lost 2 bases and 5 bases, there was a span of 7 bases. The CDR3 nucleotides read TGTGCCAGCAGTTACGACAGTTATCAGCCCCAGCATTTT. Its protein is CASSYDSYQPQHF.

This clone appeared a single time. This rearrangement joins TRBV18 to TRBJ1-2; 7 bases fit TRBD1. The CDR3 is 15 amino acids. J gave up 4 bases and V 0 bases, and 5 bases lay outside the gene matches. Germline lookup yields CDR1 KGHSH and CDR2 LQKENI. CDR3: CASSPPTGRSYGYTF. The CDR3 coding sequence is TGTGCCAGCTCACCACCGACAGGGCGATCCTATGGCTACACCTTC.

The chain couples TRBV5-5 to TRBJ2-1, with unresolved D. The ends were cut back, 1 base at V and 10 bases at J, with 15 bases in the middle. CDR1 and CDR2 from the germline V gene are SGHKS and YYEKEE (reference sequence). The CDR3 is made up of 14 amino acids. The CDR3 nucleotides read TGTGCCAGCAGCTTGTGGCAGGCCCTATCGGAGCAGTTCTTC. It codes for CASSLWQALSEQFF.

This clone has a single count. The chain recombines TRBV4-3 with TRBJ2-1; 11 bases align to TRBD2. CDR1 and CDR2 from the germline V gene are LGHNA and YSLEER. The CDR3 is 13 residues long. Trimming took 8 bases from V and 9 from J; bases not matched to a gene: 6. CDR3 coding DNA: TGCGCCAGCGGCTATAGCGGGGGGGCTGAGCAGTTCTTC. Translated, it gives CASGYSGGAEQFF.

The CDR3 loop reads CASSLSQFNEQFF. CDR3 DNA: TGTGCCAGCAGTTTATCTCAGTTTAATGAGCAGTTCTTC. This chain uses TRBV27 with TRBJ2-1; D not certain. The CDR3 runs to 13 residues. CDR1 is MNHEY and CDR2 is SMNVEV in the germline V gene (reference sequence). The V and J ends lost 0 bases and 7 bases respectively, with 7 bases between them.

The chain recombines TRBV7-2 with TRBJ1-5; no clear D gene. Germline V gives CDR1 SGHTA, CDR2 FQGNSA. The CDR3 has 15 amino acids. V lost 9 bases and J lost 0, with 15 bases in between. The CDR3 DNA sequence: TGTGCCAGTTCCAGCGGGCTCAATAGCAATCAGCCCCAGCATTTT. As protein: CASSSGLNSNQPQHF.

The chain uses TRBV5-8 and TRBJ1-1; D perhaps matches TRBD1 (6 bases). Germline values: CDR1 SGHTS, CDR2 YDEGEE. V lost 0 bases to trimming and J lost 7 bases, with 16 bases between them. There are 15 residues in the CDR3. The CDR3 here is CASSLETWGRDEAFF. The CDR3 bases are TGTGCCAGCAGCTTGGAAACTTGGGGGCGCGATGAAGCTTTCTTT.

The gene calls are TRBV6-4 and TRBJ2-3; 8 bases are a match to TRBD2. V gave up 7 bases and J gave up 3 bases; unmatched junction bases: 6. The CDR3 consists of 14 residues. The germline gives CDR1 MRHNA, CDR2 SNTAGT. CDR3 loop: CASNTGGPTDTQYF. The CDR3 nucleotides are TGTGCCAGCAACACGGGGGGGCCTACAGATACGCAGTATTTT.

This rearrangement joins TRBV19 to TRBJ2-7, with D perhaps TRBD2 (5 bases). With 2 bases removed from V and 3 bases from J, the gap between germline ends came to 11 bases. There are 14 residues in the CDR3. Germline V gene data show CDR1 as LNHDA and CDR2 as SQIVND (reference sequence). For the CDR3, the DNA is TGTGCCAGTAGTATAATGAGAGGGCACTACGAGCAGTACTTC. It yields the protein CASSIMRGHYEQYF.

The chain employs TRBV27 and TRBJ2-5; 8 positions agree with TRBD2. The CDR3 is made up of 14 amino acids. Per germline, CDR1 MNHEY and CDR2 SMNVEV (reference sequence). V lost 6 bases to trimming and J lost 5 bases; unmatched junction nucleotides: 8. The CDR3 region has the DNA TGTGCCAGCAGGACCTCTAGACTAGCGGAGACCCAGTACTTC. Amino acids: CASRTSRLAETQYF.

V usage is TRBV7-3 and J usage is TRBJ1-5; tentative D call: TRBD1 (6 bases). Germline CDR1 and CDR2: SGHTA and FQGTGA. The CDR3 sequence is 15 residues long. V lost 4 bases and J lost 0, with 10 bases in between. Here the CDR3 reads CASSCDRYSNQPQHF. Here the CDR3 DNA reads TGTGCCAGCAGCTGCGACAGGTATAGCAATCAGCCCCAGCATTTT.

V usage is TRBV29-1 and J usage is TRBJ2-5, with 7 bases identical to TRBD1. The CDR3 consists of 15 residues. The ends lost 6 bases at V and 1 base at J; junction bases unmatched: 11. Germline V CDR1 and CDR2: SQVTM, ANQGSEA. CDR3 protein: CSVRPRDSRQETQYF. The CDR3 nucleotides are TGCAGCGTGCGCCCAAGGGACAGTCGCCAAGAGACCCAGTACTTC.

V and J are TRBV20-1 and TRBJ1-1; D remains unclear. Trimming took off 5 bases at V and 2 bases at J, with 6 bases between the two ends. The length of the CDR3 is 11 residues. From germline, CDR1 is DFQATT and CDR2 SNEGSKA (reference sequence). CDR3 protein: CSALHNTEAFF. The CDR3 bases are TGCAGTGCTTTACACAACACTGAAGCTTTCTTT.

Written as DNA, the CDR3 is TGTGCCAGCACACCCCAGGATAAGTACGAGCAGTACTTC. Protein sequence: CASTPQDKYEQYF. This sequence joins TRBV28 and TRBJ2-7; D unresolved. Germline-derived CDR1 and CDR2 are MDHEN and SYDVKM. V shed 7 bases and J shed 4 bases, with 14 bases lying between them. CDR3 size: 13 residues.